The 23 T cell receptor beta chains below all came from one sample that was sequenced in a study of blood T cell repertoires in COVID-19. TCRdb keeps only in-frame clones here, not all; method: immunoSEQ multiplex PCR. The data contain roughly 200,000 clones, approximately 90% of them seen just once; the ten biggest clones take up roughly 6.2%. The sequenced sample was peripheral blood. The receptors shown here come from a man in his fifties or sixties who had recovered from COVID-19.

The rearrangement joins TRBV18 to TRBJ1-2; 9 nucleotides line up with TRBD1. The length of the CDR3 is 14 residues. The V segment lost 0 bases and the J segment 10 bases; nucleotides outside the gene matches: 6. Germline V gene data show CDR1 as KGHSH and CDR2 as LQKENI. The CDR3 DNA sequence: TGTGCCAGCTCACCACCCGGGACAGGGCCCGTCTACACCTTC. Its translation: CASSPPGTGPVYTF.

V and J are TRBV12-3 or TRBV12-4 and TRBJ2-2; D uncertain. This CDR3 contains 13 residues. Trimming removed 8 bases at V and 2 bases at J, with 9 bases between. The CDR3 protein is CASASSNTGELFF. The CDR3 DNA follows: TGTGCCAGCGCCAGTTCAAACACCGGGGAGCTGTTTTTT.

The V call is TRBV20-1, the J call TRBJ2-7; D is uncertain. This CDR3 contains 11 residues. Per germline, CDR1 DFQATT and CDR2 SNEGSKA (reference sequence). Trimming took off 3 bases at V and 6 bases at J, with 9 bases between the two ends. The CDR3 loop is CSASQAPEQYF. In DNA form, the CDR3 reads TGCAGTGCTAGCCAGGCCCCCGAGCAGTACTTC.

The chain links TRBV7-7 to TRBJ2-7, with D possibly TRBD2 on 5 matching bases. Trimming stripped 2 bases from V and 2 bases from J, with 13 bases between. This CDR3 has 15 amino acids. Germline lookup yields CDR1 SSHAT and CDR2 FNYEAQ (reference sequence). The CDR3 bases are TGTGCCAGCAGCTTAAGGAGAGGGCTCACCTACGAGCAGTACTTC. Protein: CASSLRRGLTYEQYF.

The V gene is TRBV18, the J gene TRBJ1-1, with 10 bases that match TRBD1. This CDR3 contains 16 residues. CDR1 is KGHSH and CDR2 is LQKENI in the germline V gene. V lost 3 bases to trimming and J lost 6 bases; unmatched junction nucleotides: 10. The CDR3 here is CASSPPGTGVVAEAFF. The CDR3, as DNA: TGTGCCAGCTCACCCCCAGGGACAGGGGTAGTCGCTGAAGCTTTCTTT.

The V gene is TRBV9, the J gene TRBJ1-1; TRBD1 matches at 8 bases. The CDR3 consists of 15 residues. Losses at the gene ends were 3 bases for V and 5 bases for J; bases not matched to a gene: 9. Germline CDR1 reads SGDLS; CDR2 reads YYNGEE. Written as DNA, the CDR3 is TGTGCCAGCAGCGGGAAGACAGGGGTTGGTACTGAAGCTTTCTTT. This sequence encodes CASSGKTGVGTEAFF.

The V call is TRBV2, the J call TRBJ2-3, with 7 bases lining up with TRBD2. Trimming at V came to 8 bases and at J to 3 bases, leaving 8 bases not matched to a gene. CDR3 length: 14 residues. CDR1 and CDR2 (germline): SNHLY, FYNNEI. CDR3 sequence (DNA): TGTGCCAGCGGCTCGGGACTACCTACAGATACGCAGTATTTT. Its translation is CASGSGLPTDTQYF. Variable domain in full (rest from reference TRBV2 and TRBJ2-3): EPEVTQTPSHQVTQMGQEVILRCVPISNHLYFYWYRQILGQKVEFLVSFYNNEISEKSEIFDDQFSVERPDGSNFTLKIRSTKLEDSAMYFCASGSGLPTDTQYFGPGTRLTVL.

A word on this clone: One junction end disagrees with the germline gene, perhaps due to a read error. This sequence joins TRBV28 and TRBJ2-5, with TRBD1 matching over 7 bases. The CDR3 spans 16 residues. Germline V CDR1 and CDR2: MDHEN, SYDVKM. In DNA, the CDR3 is TGTGCCAGCAGTCCAAGGACAGGCCGGTACCAAGAGGCCCAGTACTTC. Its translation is CASSPRTGRYQEAQYF.

The CDR3 DNA reads TGTGCCACCTATAGAGGTAGCGGGAGAAGGGCGGAGCAGTTCTTC. Protein product: CATYRGSGRRAEQFF. The chain joins TRBV2 to TRBJ2-1; 9 nucleotides align to TRBD2. Trimming took 10 bases from V and 10 from J; bases not matched to a gene: 17. CDR3 length: 15 amino acids. Germline CDR1 is SNHLY and CDR2 is FYNNEI. The entire variable domain, with the rest obtained from reference TRBV2 and TRBJ2-1, is as follows: EPEVTQTPSHQVTQMGQEVILRCVPISNHLYFYWYRQILGQKVEFLVSFYNNEISEKSEIFDDQFSVERPDGSNFTLKIRSTKLEDSAMYFCATYRGSGRRAEQFFGPGTRLTVL.

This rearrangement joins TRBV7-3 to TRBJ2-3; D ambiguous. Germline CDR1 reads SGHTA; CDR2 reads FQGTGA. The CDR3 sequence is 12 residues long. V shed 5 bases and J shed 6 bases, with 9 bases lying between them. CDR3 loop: CASSLSADTQYF. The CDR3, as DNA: TGTGCCAGCAGCCTTAGTGCCGATACGCAGTATTTT.

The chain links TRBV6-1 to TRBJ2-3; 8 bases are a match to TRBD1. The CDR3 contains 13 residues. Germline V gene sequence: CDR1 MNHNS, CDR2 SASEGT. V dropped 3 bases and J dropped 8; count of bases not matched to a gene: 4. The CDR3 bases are TGTGCCAGCAGTGACGGACAGGGCAGTACGCAGTATTTT. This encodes CASSDGQGSTQYF.

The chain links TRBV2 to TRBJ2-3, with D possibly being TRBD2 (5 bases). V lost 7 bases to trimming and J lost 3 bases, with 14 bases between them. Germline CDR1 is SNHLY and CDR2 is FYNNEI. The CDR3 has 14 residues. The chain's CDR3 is CASTGGRRTDTQYF. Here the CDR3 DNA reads TGTGCCAGCACTGGCGGACGGAGGACAGATACGCAGTATTTT.

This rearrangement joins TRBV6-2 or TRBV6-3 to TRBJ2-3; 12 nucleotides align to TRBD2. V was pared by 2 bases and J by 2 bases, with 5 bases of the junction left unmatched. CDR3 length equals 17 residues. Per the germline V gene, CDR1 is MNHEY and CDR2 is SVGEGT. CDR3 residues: CASSYSGLAGITDTQYF. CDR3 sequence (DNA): TGTGCCAGCAGTTACAGCGGACTAGCGGGAATCACAGATACGCAGTATTTT.

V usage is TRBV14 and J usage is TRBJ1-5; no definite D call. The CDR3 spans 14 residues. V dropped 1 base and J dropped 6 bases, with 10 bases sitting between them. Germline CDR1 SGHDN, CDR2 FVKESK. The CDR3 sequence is CASSQVGERQPQHF. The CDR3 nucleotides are TGTGCCAGCAGCCAAGTCGGGGAGCGTCAGCCCCAGCATTTT.

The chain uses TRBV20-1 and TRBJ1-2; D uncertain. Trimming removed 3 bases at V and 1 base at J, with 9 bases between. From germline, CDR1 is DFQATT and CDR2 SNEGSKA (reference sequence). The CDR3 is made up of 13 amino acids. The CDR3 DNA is TGCAGTGCTAGTCACCCCTATAACTATGGCTACACCTTC. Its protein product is CSASHPYNYGYTF.

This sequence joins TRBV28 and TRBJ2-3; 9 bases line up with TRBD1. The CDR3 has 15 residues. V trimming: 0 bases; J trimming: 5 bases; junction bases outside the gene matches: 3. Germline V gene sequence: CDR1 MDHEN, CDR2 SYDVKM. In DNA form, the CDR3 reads TGTGCCAGCAGTTTATGGGACAGGGGAGAAGATACGCAGTATTTT. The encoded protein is CASSLWDRGEDTQYF.

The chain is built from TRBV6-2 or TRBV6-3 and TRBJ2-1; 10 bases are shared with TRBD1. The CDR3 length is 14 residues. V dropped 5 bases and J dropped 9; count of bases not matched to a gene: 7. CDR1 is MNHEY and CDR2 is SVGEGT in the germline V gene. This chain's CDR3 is CASSNQWTGGEQFF. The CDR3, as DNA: TGTGCCAGCAGTAACCAATGGACAGGGGGTGAGCAGTTCTTC.

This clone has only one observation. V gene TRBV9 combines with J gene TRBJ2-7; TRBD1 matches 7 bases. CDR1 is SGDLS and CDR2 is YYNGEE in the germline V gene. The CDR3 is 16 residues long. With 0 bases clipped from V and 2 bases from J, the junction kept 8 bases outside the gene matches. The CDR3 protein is CASSVGVMDRPYEQYF. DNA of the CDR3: TGTGCCAGCAGCGTAGGTGTTATGGACAGGCCCTACGAGCAGTACTTC.

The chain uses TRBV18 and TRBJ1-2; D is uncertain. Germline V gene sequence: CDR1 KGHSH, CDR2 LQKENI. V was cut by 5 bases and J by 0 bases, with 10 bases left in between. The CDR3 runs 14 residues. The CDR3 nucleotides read TGTGCCAGCTCAGAAGAGTTGTCTAACTATGGCTACACCTTC. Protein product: CASSEELSNYGYTF.

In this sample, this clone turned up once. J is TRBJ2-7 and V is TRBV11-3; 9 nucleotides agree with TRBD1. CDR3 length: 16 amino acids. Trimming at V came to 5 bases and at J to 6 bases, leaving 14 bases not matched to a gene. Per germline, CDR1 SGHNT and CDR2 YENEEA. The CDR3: CASSPTHTGGKSEQYF. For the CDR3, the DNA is TGTGCCAGCAGCCCCACACACACAGGGGGCAAGAGCGAGCAGTACTTC.

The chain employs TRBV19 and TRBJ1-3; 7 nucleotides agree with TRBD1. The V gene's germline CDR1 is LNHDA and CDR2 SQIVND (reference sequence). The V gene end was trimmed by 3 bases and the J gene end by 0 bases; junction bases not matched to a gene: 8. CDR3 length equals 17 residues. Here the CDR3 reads CASSIEGQTYSGNTIYF. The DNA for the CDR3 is TGTGCCAGTAGTATCGAGGGACAGACCTACTCTGGAAACACCATATATTTT. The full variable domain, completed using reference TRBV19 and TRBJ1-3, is DGGITQSPKYLFRKEGQNVTLSCEQNLNHDAMYWYRQDPGQGLRLIYYSQIVNDFQKGDIAEGYSVSREKKESFPLTVTSAQKNPTAFYLCASSIEGQTYSGNTIYFGEGSWLTVV.

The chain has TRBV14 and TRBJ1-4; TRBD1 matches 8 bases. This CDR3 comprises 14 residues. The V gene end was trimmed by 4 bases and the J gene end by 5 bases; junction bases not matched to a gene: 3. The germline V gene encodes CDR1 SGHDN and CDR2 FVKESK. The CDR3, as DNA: TGTGCCAGCAGCCCGGACAGGGTAAATGAAAAACTGTTTTTT. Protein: CASSPDRVNEKLFF.

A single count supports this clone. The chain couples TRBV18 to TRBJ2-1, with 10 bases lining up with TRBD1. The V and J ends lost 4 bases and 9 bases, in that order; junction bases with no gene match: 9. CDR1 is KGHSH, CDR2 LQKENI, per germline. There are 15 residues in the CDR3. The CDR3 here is CASSLPGQGSGEQFF. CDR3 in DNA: TGTGCCAGCTCACTGCCGGGACAGGGGTCCGGTGAGCAGTTCTTC.